Included here is one T cell receptor (beta chain) sequence, with context. Per the germline V gene, CDR1 is SNHLY and CDR2 is FYNNEI. Losses at the gene ends were 6 bases for V and 8 bases for J; bases not matched to a gene: 10. The CDR3 runs to 17 residues. This record comes from a study of blood T cell repertoires in COVID-19. Study as a whole: COVID-19 samples collected from the United States, Italy and Spain covered acute and convalescent phases. PBMCs, B-cell-depleted T cells, or T cells provided the cDNA or gDNA that made up the material.

Original processing notes: Amplification from reference gene primers served as the basis for estimated nucleated cell counts. The data were produced by immunoSEQ multiplex PCR, yet TCRdb's version contains in-frame clones alone and is incomplete. V, J and clone size derive from that table, while D and trimming were established from the DNA sequence. The sample consists of about 95,000 clones, approximately 90% of them appearing once. The sample was peripheral blood. This TCR came from a woman between 45 and 60 years old in a cohort sampled during active COVID-19. The V gene is TRBV2, the J gene TRBJ2-1; 16 bases are shared with TRBD2. The chain's CDR3 is CASSAGTSGRALDEQFF. The DNA of the CDR3 is TGTGCCAGCAGCGCCGGGACTAGCGGGAGGGCCCTCGATGAGCAGTTCTTC.